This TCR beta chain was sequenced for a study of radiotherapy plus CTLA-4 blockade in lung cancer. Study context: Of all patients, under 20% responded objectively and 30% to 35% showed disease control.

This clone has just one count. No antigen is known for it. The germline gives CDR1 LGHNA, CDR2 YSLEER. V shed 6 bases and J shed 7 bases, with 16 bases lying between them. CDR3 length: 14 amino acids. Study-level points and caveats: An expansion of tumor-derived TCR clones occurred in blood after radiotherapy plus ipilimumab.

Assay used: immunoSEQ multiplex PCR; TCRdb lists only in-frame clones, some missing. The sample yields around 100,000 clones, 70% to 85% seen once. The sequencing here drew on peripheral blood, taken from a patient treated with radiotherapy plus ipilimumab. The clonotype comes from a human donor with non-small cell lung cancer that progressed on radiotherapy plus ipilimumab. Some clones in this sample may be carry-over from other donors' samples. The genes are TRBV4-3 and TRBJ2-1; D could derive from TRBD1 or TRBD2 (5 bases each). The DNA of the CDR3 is TGCGCCAGCAGTGAGGGGTCCGAGACGAATGAGCAGTTCTTC. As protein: CASSEGSETNEQFF.